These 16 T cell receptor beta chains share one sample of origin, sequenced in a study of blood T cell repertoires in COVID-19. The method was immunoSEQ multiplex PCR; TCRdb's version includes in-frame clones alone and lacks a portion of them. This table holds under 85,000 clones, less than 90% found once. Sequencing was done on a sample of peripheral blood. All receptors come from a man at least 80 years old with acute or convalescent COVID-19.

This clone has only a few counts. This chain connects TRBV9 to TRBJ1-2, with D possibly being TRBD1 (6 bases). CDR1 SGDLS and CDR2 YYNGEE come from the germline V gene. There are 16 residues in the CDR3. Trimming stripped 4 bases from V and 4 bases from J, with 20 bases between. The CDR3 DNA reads TGTGCCAGCAGCACCGGTGGAGGACAGCCATCCTATGGCTACACCTTC. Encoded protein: CASSTGGGQPSYGYTF.

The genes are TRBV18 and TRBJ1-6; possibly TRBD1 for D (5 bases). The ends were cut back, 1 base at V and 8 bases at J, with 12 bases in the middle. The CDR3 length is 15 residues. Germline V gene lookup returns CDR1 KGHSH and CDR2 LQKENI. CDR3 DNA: TGTGCCAGCTCACCACATAAAGGGGCGGATTCACCCCTCCACTTT. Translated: CASSPHKGADSPLHF.

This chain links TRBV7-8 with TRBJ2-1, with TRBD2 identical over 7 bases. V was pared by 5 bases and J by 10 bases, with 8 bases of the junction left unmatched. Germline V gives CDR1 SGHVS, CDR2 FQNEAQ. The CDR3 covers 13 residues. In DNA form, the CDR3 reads TGTGCCAGCAGCCGGGGGAGGGAGGGAGAGCAGTTCTTC. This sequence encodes CASSRGREGEQFF. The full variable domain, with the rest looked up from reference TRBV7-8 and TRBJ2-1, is GAGVSQSPRYKVAKRGQDVALRCDPISGHVSLFWYQQALGQGPEFLTYFQNEAQLDKSGLPSDRFFAERPEGSVSTLKIQRTQQEDSAVYLCASSRGREGEQFFGPGTRLTVL.

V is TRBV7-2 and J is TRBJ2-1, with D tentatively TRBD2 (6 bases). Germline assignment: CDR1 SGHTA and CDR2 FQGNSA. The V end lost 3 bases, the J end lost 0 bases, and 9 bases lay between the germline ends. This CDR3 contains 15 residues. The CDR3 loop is CASSLVAASYNEQFF. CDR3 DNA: TGTGCCAGCAGCTTGGTAGCGGCCTCCTACAATGAGCAGTTCTTC.

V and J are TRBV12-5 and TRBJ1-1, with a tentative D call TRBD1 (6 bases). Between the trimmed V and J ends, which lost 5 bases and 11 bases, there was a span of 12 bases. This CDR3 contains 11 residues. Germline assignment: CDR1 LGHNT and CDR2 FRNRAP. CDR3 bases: TGTGCTAGTGGTACAGGGTTTGTGGCTTTCTTT. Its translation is CASGTGFVAFF.

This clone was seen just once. This CDR3 reads CASSQGWGTPSTDTQYF. The CDR3 nucleotides are TGCGCCAGCAGCCAGGGCTGGGGCACTCCTAGCACAGATACGCAGTATTTT. The chain is built from TRBV4-1 and TRBJ2-3, with D perhaps TRBD1 (5 bases). CDR3 length: 17 amino acids. V lost 3 bases and J lost 0, with 16 bases in between. The germline V gene has CDR1 MGHRA and CDR2 YSYEKL.

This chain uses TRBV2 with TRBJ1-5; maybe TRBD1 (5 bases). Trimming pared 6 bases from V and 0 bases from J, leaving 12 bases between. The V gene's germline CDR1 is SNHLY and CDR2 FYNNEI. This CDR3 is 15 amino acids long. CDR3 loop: CASSFSGNSNQPQHF. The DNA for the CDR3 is TGTGCCAGCAGCTTTTCAGGGAATAGCAATCAGCCCCAGCATTTT.

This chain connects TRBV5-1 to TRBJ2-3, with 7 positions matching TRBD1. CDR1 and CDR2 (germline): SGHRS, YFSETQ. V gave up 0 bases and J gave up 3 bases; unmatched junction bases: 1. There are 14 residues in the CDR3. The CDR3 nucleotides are TGCGCCAGCAGCTTGGAGGGACAGACAGATACGCAGTATTTT. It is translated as CASSLEGQTDTQYF.

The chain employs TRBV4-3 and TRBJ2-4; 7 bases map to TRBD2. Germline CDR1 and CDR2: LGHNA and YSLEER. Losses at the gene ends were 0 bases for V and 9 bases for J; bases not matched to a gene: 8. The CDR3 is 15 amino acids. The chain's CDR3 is CASSQDGGLVGIQYF. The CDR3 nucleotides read TGCGCCAGCAGCCAAGATGGAGGACTAGTGGGCATTCAGTACTTC.

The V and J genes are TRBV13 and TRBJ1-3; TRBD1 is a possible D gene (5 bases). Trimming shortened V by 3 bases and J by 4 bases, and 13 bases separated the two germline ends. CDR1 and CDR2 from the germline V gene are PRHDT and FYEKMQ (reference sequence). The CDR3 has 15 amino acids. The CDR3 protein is CASSFERQGGNTIYF. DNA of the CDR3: TGTGCCAGCAGCTTTGAGAGGCAGGGAGGAAACACCATATATTTT.

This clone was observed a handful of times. DNA of the CDR3: TGTGCCAGCAGCGGGGGACTAGCGGGAGGGTACGAGCAGTACTTC. Translating gives CASSGGLAGGYEQYF. The chain uses TRBV7-2 and TRBJ2-7; 16 bases are a match to TRBD2. CDR3 length: 15 amino acids. V lost 5 bases to trimming and J lost 4 bases; unmatched junction nucleotides: 2. CDR1 is SGHTA, CDR2 FQGNSA, per germline.

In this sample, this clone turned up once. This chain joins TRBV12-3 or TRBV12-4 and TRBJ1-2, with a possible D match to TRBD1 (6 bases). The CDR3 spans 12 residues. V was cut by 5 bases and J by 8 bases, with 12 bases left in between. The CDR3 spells CASSPGQRGYTF. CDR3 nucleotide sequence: TGTGCCAGCAGTCCAGGACAGCGGGGCTACACCTTC.

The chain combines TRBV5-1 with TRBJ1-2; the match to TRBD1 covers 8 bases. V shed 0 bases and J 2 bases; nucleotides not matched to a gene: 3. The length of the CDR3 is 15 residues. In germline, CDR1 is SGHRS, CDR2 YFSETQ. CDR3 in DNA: TGCGCCAGCAGCTTGGGCGGGACAGGAAACTATGGCTACACCTTC. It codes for CASSLGGTGNYGYTF.

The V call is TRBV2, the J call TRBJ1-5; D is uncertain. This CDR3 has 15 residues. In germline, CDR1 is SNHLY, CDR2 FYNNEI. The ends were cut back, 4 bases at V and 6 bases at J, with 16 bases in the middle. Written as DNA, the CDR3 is TGTGCCAGCAGTGTAGATCAAAGTGGGCCTCAGCCCCAGCATTTT. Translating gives CASSVDQSGPQPQHF.

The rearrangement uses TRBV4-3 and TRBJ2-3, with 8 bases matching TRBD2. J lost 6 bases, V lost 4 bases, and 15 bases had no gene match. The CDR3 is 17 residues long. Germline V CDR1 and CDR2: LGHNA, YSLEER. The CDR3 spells CASSPRGGSNYRDTQYF. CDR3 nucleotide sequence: TGCGCCAGCAGCCCCCGGGGGGGCTCAAACTATAGGGATACGCAGTATTTT.

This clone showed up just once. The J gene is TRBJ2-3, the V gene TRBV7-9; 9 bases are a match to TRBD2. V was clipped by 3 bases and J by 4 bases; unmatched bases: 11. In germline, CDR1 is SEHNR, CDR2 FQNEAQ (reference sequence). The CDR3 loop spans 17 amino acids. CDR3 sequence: CASSFSFQTSGSDTQYF. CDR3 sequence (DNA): TGTGCCAGCAGCTTCAGTTTCCAGACTAGCGGTTCAGATACGCAGTATTTT.